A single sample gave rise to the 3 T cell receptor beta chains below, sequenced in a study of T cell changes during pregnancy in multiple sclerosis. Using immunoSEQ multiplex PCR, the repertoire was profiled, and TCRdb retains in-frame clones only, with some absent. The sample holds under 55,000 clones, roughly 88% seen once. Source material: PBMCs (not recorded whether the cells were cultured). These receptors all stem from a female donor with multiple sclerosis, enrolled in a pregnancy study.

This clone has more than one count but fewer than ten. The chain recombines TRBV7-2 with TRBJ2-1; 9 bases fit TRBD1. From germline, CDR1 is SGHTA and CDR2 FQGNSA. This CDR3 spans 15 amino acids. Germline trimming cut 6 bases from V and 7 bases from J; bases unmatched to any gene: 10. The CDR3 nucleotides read TGTGCCAGCAGTTTTACAGCGGGACAGGGTAATGAGCAGTTCTTC. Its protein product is CASSFTAGQGNEQFF.

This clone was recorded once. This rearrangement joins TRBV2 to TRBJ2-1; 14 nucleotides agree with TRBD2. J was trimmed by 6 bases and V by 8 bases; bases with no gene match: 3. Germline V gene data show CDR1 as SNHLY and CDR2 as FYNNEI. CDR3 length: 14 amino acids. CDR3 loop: CASRTSGRSNEQFF. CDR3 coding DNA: TGTGCCAGCCGGACTAGCGGGAGGTCCAATGAGCAGTTCTTC.

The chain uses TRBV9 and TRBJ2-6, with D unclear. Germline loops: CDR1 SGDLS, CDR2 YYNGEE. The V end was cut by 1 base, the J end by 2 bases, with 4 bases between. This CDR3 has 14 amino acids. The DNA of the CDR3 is TGTGCCAGCAGCGTATCCCCTGGGGCCAACGTCCTGACTTTC. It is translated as CASSVSPGANVLTF.